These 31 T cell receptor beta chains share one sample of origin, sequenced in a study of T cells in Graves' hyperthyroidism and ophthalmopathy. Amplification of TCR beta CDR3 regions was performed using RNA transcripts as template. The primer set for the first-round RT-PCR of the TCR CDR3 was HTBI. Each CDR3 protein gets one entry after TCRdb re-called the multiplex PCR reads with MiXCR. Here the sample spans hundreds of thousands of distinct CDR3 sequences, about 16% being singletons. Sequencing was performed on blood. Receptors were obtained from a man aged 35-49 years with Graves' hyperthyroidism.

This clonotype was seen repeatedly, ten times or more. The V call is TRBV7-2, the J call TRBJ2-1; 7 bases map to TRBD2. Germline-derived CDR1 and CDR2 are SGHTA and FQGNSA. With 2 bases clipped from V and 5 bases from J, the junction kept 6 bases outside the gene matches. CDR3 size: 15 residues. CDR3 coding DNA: TGTGCCAGCAGCTTATGGGCGGGGGTAAACAATGAGCAGTTCTTC. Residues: CASSLWAGVNNEQFF.

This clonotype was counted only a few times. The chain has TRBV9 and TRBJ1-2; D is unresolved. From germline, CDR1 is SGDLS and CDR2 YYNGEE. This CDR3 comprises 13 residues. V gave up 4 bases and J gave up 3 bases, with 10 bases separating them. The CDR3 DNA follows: TGTGCCAGCAGCCCTGTGGTGGACTATGGCTACACCTTC. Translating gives CASSPVVDYGYTF.

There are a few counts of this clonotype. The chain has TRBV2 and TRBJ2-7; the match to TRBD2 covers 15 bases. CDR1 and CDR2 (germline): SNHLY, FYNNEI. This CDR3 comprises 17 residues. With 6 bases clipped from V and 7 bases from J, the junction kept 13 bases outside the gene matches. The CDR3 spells CASSGTSGGRVLWEQYF. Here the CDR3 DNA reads TGTGCCAGCAGCGGGACTAGCGGGGGGCGGGTGCTGTGGGAGCAGTACTTC.

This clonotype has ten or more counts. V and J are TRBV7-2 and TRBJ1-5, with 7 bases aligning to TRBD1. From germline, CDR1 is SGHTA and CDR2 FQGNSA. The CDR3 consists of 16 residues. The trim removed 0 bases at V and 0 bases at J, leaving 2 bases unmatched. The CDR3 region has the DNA TGTGCCAGCAGCTTAGCAGGGGGCGGTAGCAATCAGCCCCAGCATTTT. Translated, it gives CASSLAGGGSNQPQHF.

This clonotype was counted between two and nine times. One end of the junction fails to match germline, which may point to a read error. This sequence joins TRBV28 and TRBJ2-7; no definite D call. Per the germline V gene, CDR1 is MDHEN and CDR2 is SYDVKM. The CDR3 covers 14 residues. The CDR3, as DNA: TGTGCCAGCAGTTACGTGAATGTTGGATCCGAGCAGAGGTTC. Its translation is CASSYVNVGSEQRF.

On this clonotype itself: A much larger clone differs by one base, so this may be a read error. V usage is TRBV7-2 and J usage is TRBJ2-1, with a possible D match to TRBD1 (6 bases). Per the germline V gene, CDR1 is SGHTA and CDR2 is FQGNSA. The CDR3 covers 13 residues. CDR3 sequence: CASSPQGHNGQFF. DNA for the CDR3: TGTGCCAGCAGCCCCCAGGGGCACAATGGGCAGTTCTTC.

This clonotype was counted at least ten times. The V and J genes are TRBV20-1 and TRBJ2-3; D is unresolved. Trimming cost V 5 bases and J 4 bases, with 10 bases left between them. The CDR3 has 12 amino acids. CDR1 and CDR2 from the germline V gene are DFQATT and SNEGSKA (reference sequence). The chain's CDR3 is CSAPLSSDTQYF. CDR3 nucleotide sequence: TGCAGTGCTCCGCTATCCTCAGATACGCAGTATTTT.

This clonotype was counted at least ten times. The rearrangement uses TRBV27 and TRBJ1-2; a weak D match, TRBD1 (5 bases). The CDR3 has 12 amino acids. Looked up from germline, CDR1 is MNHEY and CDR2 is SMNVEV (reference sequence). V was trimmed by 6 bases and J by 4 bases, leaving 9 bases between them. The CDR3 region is CASSQGPYGYTF. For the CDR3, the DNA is TGTGCCAGCAGCCAGGGACCCTATGGCTACACCTTC.

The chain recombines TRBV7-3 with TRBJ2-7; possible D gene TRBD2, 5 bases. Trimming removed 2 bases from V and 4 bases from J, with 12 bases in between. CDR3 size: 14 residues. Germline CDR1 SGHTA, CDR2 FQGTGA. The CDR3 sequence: CASSLEGRFYEQYF. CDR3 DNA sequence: TGTGCCAGCAGCTTAGAGGGCAGGTTTTACGAGCAGTACTTC.

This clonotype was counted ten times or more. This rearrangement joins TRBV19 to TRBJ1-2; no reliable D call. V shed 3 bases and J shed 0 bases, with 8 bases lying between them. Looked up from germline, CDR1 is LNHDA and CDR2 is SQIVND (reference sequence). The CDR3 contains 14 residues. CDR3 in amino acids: CASSIRRANYGYTF. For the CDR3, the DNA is TGTGCCAGTAGTATCAGGCGCGCTAACTATGGCTACACCTTC.

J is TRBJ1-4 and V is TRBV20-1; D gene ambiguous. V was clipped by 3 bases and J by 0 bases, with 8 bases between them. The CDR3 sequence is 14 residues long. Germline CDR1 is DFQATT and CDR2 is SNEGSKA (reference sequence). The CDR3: CSARLTTTNEKLFF. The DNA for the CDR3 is TGCAGTGCTAGGCTCACTACAACTAATGAAAAACTGTTTTTT.

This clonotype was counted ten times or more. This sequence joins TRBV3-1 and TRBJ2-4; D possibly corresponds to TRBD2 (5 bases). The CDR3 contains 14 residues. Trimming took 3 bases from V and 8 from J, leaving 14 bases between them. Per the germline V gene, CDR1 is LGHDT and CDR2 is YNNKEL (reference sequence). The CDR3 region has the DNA TGTGCCAGCAGCCAGGAGCGGTCCCGATACATTCAGTACTTC. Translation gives CASSQERSRYIQYF.

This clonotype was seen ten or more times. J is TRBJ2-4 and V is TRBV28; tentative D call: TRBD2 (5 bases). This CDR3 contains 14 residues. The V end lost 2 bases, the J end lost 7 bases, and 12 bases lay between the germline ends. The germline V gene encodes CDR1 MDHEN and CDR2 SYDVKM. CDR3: CASSLGVRGNIQYF. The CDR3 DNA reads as TGTGCCAGCAGTTTAGGGGTCCGCGGGAACATTCAGTACTTC.

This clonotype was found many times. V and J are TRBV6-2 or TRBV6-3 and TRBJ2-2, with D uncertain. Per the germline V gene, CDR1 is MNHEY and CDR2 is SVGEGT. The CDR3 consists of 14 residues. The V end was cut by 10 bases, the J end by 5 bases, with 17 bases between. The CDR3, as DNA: TGTGCCACCGACCCCTCAGTTCGGACCGGGGAGCTGTTTTTT. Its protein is CATDPSVRTGELFF.

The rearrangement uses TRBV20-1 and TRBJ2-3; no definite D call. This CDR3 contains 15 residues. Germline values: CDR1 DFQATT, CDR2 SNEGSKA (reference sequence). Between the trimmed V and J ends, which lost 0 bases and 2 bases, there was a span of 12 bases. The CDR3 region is CSARDRWRNTDTQYF. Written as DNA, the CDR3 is TGCAGTGCTAGAGATAGGTGGCGGAACACAGATACGCAGTATTTT.

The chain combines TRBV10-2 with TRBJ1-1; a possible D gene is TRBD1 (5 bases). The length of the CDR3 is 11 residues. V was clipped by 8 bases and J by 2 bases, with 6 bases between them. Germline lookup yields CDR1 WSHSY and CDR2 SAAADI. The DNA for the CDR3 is TGCGCCAGCCGGGACAACACTGAAGCTTTCTTT. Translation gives CASRDNTEAFF.

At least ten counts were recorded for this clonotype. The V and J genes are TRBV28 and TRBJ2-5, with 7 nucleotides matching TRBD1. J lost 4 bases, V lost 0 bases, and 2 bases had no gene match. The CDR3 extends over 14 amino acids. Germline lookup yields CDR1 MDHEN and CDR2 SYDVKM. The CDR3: CASSLWTGRETQYF. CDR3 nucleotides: TGTGCCAGCAGTTTATGGACAGGGAGAGAGACCCAGTACTTC.

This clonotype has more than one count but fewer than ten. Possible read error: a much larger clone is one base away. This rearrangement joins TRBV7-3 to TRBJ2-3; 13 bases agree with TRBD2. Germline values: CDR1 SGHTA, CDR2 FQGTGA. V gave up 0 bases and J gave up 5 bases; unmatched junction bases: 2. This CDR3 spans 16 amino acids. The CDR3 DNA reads TGTGCCAGCAGCTTAACACTAGCGGGGGGGCAAGATACGCAGTATTTT. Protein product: CASSLTLAGGQDTQYF.

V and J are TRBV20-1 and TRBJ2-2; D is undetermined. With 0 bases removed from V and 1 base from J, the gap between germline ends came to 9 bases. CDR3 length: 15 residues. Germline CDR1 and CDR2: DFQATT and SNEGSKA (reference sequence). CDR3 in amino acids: CSARDVWRNTGELFF. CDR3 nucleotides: TGCAGTGCTAGAGATGTGTGGCGGAACACCGGGGAGCTGTTTTTT.

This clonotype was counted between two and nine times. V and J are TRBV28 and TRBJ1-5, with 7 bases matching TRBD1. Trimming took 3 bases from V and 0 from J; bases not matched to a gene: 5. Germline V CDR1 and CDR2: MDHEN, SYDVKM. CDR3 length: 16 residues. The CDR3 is CASSFSDRVSNQPQHF. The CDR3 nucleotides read TGTGCCAGCAGTTTTAGTGACAGGGTTAGCAATCAGCCCCAGCATTTT.

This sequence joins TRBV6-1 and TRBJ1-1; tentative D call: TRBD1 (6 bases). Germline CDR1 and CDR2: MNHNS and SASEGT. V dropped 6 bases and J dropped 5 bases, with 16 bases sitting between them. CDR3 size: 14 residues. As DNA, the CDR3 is TGTGCCAGCAGCCCGCCAGGGGCGCAGACTGAAGCTTTCTTT. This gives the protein CASSPPGAQTEAFF.

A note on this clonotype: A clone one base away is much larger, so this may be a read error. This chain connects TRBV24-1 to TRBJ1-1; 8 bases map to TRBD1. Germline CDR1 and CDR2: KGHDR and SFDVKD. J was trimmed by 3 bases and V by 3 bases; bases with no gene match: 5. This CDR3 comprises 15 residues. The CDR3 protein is CATSDSKQGDTEAFF. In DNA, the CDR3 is TGTGCCACCAGTGATAGTAAACAGGGGGACACTGAAGCTTTCTTT.

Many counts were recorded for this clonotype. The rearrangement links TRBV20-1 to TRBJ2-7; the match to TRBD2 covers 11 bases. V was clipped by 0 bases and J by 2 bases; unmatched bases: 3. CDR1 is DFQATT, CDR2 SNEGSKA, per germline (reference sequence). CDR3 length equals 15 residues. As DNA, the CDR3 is TGCAGTGCTAGAGATAGGACTAGCGGGCCCTACGAGCAGTACTTC. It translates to CSARDRTSGPYEQYF.

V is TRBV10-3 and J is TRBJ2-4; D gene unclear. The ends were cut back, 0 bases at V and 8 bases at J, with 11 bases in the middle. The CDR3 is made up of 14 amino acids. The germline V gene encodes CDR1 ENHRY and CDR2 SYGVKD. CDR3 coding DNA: TGTGCCATCAGTGAGTCGGGCATCGGCGACATTCAGTACTTC. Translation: CAISESGIGDIQYF.

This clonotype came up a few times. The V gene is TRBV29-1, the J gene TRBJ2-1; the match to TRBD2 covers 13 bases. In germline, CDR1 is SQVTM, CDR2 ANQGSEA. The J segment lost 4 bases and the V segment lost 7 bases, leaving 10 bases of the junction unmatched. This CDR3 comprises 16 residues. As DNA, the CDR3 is TGCAGCGCTGAGCGGACTAGCGGGGGTCGATACAATGAGCAGTTCTTC. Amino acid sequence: CSAERTSGGRYNEQFF.

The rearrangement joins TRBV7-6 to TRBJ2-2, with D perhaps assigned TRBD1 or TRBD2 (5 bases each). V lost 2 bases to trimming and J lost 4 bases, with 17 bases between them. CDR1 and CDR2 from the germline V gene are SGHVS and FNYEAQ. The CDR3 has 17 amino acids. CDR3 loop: CASSLSRAPRGTGELFF. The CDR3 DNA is TGTGCCAGCAGCTTATCGAGGGCCCCGAGGGGCACCGGGGAGCTGTTTTTT.

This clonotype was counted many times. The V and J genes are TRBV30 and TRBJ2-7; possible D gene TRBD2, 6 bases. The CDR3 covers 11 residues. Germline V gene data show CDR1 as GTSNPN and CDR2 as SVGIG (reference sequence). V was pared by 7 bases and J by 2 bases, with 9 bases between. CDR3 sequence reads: CASSGAYEQYF. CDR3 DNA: TGTGCCTCATCGGGGGCCTACGAGCAGTACTTC.

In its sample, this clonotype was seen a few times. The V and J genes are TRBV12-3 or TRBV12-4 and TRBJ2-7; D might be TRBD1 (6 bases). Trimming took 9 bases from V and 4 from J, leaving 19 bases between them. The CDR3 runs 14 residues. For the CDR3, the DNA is TGTGCCAGTTTGTATCAGGGGCCTTTATACGAGCAGTACTTC. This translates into CASLYQGPLYEQYF.

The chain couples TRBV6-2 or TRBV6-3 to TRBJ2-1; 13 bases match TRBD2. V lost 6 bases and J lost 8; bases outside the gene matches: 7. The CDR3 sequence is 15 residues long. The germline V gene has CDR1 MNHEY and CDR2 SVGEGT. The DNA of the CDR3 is TGTGCCAGCAGCTCACTAGCGGGGGGGCCCCATGAGCAGTTCTTC. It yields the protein CASSSLAGGPHEQFF.

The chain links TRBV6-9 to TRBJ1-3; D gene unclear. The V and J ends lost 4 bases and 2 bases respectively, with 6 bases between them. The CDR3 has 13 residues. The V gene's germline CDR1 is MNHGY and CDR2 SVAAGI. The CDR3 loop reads CASSLDPGNTIYF. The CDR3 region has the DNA TGTGCCAGCAGTTTGGACCCTGGAAACACCATATATTTT.

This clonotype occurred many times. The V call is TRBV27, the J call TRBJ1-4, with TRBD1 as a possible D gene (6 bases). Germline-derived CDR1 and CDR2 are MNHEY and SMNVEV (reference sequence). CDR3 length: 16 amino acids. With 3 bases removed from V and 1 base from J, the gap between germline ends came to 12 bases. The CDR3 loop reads CASSLGRGGTNEKLFF. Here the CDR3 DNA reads TGTGCCAGCAGTTTGGGCAGGGGAGGAACTAATGAAAAACTGTTTTTT.